The sequence of this TCR beta chain was determined in a study of blood T cell repertoires in COVID-19. Study-wide background: Donors in the United States, Italy and Spain gave samples during acute or convalescent COVID-19. PBMCs, B-cell-depleted T cells, or T cells provided the cDNA or gDNA that made up the material.

Followed over time, Seattle patients had been enrolled while infection was active. Authors' data handling: Estimation of nucleated cell counts relied on the amplification of reference gene primers. Assay used: immunoSEQ multiplex PCR; TCRdb lists only in-frame clones, some missing. From that table come the V and J calls and clone size; the DNA was used to work out D and trimming. The table has a few hundred thousand clones, approximately 80% seen once; the top ten hold more than 9%. From germline, CDR1 is SNHLY and CDR2 FYNNEI. CDR3 length: 13 amino acids. V dropped 3 bases and J dropped 2 bases, with 7 bases sitting between them.

This TCR was recovered from a woman of 80 years or more with COVID-19, enrolled during active disease. Sequenced material: peripheral blood. The chain has TRBV2 and TRBJ1-2; D is unclear. For the CDR3, the DNA is TGTGCCAGCAGTGACGGTAGAAACTATGGCTACACCTTC. Translating it yields CASSDGRNYGYTF.